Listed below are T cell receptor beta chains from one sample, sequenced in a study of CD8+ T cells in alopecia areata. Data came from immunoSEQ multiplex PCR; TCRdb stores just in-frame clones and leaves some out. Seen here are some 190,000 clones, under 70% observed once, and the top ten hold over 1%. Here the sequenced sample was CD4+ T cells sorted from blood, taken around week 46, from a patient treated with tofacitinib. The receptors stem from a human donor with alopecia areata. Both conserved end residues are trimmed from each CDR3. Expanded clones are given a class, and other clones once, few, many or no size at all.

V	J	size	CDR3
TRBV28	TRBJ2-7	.	ASSAGQGFTYEQY
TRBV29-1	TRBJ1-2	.	SVPGAGGYT
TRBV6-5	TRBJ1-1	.	AVVGNTEAF
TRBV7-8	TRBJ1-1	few	ASSLVQGPNTEAF
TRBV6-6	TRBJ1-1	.	ASSWGQGGTEAF
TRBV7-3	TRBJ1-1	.	ASSLAGGAEAF
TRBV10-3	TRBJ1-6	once	AISESRTGVFSPLH
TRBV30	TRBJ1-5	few	AWSGGGQPQH
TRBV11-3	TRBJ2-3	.	ASSQATSGGARDTQY
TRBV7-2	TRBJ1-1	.	ASSSRSMNTEAF
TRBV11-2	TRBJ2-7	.	ASSLGQVLPEQY
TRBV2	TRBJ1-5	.	ASNGDYSNQPQH
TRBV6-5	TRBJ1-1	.	ASTQTGRYSTEAF
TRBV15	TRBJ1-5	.	ATSRDIYSNQPQH
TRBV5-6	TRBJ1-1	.	ASSFISRMGTEAF
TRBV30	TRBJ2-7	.	AWSVTGLGYEQY
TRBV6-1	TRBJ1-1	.	ASSTGRTDREAF
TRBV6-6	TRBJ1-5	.	ASSYLRDTNQPQH